This record covers a single T cell receptor (beta chain). What it binds is not known. These data originate in a study of T cell responses to AZD1222 COVID-19 vaccine. The study's findings and limits: Repertoires were sampled only after the peak T cell response. Reports say nearly half of spike-specific TCRs go after unmutated variant regions.

Clones were sequenced by immunoSEQ multiplex PCR, and TCRdb holds only the in-frame ones, with some missing. The sample yields roughly 250,000 clones, over 85% seen once. The CDR3 length is 15 residues. The germline V gene encodes CDR1 KGHSH and CDR2 LQKENI. The germline V and J ends were trimmed by 3 bases and 6 bases, with 18 bases remaining between them. The chain carries TRBV18 and TRBJ2-7; D is ambiguous. Material: peripheral blood, obtained on day 0 of AZD1222 vaccination. The receptor's source is an adult in good health. The CDR3 here is CASSPSGPPRIEQYF. CDR3 sequence (DNA): TGTGCCAGCTCACCCTCCGGGCCCCCGAGGATCGAGCAGTACTTC.